This T cell receptor (beta chain) was found in a study of beta chain features in type 1 diabetes. This clone is a singleton in its sample. Reverse transcribing all isolated RNA meant expressed TCRB transcripts were sequenced. For naive, central memory and regulatory T cell samples, reads averaged around 3.6 million. Assay: immunoSEQ multiplex PCR; the TCRdb copy retains only in-frame clones and omits some. The sample records fewer than 900,000 clones, around a sixth being singletons. Trimming removed 4 bases from V and 5 bases from J; junction bases left unmatched: 5. The germline V gene encodes CDR1 MNHEY and CDR2 SMNVEV (reference sequence). This CDR3 has 14 amino acids. Markers CD45RO/CCR7/CD25/CD127/CD95/CD27 served to sort CD4+ naive, central memory, regulatory and stem cell-like memory cells.

Sequencing was carried out using naive CD4+ T cells from blood. The receptor's source is a woman under 30 in good health. This rearrangement joins TRBV27 to TRBJ1-2, with 9 nucleotides matching TRBD1. CDR3 amino acids: CASSYSGQGYGYTF. DNA for the CDR3: TGTGCCAGCAGTTACTCCGGACAGGGGTATGGCTACACCTTC.